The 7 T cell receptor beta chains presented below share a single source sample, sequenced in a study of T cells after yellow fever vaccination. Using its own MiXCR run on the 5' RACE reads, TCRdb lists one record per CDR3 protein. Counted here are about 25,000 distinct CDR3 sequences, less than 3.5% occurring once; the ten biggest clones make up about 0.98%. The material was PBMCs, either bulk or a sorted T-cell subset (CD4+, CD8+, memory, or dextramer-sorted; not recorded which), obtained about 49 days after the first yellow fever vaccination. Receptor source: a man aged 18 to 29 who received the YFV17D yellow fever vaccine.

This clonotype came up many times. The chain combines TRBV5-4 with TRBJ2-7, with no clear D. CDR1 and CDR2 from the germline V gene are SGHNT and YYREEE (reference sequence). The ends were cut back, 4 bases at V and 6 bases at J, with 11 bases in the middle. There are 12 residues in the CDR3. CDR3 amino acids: CASSLDAGEQYV. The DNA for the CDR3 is TGTGCCAGCAGCCTGGACGCCGGCGAGCAGTACGTC.

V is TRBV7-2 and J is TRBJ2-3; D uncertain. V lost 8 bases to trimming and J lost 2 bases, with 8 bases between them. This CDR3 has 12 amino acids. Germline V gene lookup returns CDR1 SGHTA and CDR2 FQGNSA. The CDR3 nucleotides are TGTGCCAGCCCGGACCACACAGATACGCAGTATTTT. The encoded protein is CASPDHTDTQYF.

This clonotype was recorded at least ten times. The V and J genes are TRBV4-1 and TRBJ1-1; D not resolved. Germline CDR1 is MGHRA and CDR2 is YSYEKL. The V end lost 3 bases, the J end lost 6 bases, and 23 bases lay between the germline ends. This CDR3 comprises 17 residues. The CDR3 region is CASSQVDLFFTGPEAFF. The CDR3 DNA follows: TGCGCCAGCAGCCAGGTCGACCTATTTTTCACCGGGCCTGAAGCTTTCTTT.

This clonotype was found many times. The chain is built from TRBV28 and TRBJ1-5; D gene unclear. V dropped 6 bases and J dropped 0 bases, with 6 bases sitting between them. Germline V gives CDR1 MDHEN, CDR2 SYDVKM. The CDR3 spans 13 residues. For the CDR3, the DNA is TGTGCCAGCAGGGCACCTAGCAATCAGCCCCAGCATTTT. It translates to CASRAPSNQPQHF.

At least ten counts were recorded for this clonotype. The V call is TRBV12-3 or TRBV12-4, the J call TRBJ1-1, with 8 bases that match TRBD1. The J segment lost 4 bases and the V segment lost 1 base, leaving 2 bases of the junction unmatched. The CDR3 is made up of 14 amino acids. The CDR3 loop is CASSLGDRGTEAFF. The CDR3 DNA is TGTGCCAGCAGTTTAGGAGACAGGGGCACTGAAGCTTTCTTT.

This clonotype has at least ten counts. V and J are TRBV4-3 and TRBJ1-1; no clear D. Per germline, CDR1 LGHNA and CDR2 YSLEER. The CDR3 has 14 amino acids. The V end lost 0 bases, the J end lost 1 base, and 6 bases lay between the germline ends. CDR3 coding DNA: TGCGCCAGCAGCCAAGAGTTGGGGAACACTGAAGCTTTCTTT. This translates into CASSQELGNTEAFF.

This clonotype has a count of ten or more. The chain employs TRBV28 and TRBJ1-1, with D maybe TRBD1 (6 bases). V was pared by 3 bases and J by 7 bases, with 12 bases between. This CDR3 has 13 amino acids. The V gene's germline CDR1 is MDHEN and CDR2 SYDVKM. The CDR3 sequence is CASSLNRDVEAFF. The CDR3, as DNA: TGTGCCAGCAGTTTGAACAGGGATGTTGAAGCTTTCTTT.